The 11 T cell receptor beta chains below come from one sample, sequenced in a study of T cell changes during pregnancy in multiple sclerosis. Generated by immunoSEQ multiplex PCR, the TCRdb table keeps only in-frame clones and is missing some. The sample has more than 20,000 clones; roughly 90% are singletons. Sample: CD8+ T cells from peripheral blood mononuclear cells, taken in the third trimester of pregnancy. These receptors were collected from a female donor in good health, enrolled as a control in a pregnancy study.

V usage is TRBV13 and J usage is TRBJ1-1, with unresolved D. The germline gives CDR1 PRHDT, CDR2 FYEKMQ (reference sequence). The CDR3 runs to 12 residues. V lost 0 bases and J lost 7, with 6 bases in between. CDR3: CASSLGSDEAFF. The CDR3 nucleotides are TGTGCCAGCAGCTTAGGTAGCGATGAAGCTTTCTTT.

The chain recombines TRBV6-1 with TRBJ2-1; D possibly corresponds to TRBD2 (5 bases). Trimming took off 2 bases at V and 6 bases at J, with 11 bases between the two ends. This CDR3 has 14 amino acids. CDR1 is MNHNS, CDR2 SASEGT, per germline. The CDR3 spells CASSELHEGNEQFF. CDR3 coding DNA: TGTGCCAGCAGTGAACTCCACGAGGGCAATGAGCAGTTCTTC.

The rearrangement joins TRBV25-1 to TRBJ2-1; 7 bases match TRBD1. Trimming cost V 2 bases and J 6 bases; bases outside gene matches: 7. This CDR3 contains 15 residues. Germline CDR1 is MGHDK and CDR2 is SYGVNS. CDR3 residues: CASSERQGWGNEQFF. CDR3 sequence (DNA): TGTGCCAGCAGTGAAAGACAGGGTTGGGGCAATGAGCAGTTCTTC.

There are a few counts of this clone. This chain connects TRBV7-6 to TRBJ1-2; D is undetermined. V lost 5 bases, J lost 5 bases, and 15 bases lay in between. CDR1 is SGHVS and CDR2 is FNYEAQ in the germline V gene. The CDR3 is made up of 14 amino acids. The CDR3 spells CASSPSGGPYGYTF. The CDR3 DNA reads as TGTGCCAGCAGCCCCTCCGGCGGTCCATATGGCTACACCTTC. The full variable domain, in which reference TRBV7-6 and TRBJ1-2 provide the parts outside the CDR3, is GAGVSQSPRYKVTKRGQDVALRCDPISGHVSLYWYRQALGQGPEFLTYFNYEAQQDKSGLPNDRFSAERPEGSISTLTIQRTEQRDSAMYRCASSPSGGPYGYTFGSGTRLTVV.

This sequence joins TRBV15 and TRBJ1-6; D remains unclear. Deletions cut 1 base from V and 7 bases from J, with 8 bases between. Germline V CDR1 and CDR2: LNHNV, YYDKDF (reference sequence). There are 14 residues in the CDR3. The DNA for the CDR3 is TGTGCCACCAGCAGAGGCCGGGAGAATTCACCCCTCCACTTT. Translated: CATSRGRENSPLHF.

The CDR3 loop reads CATSRDDREETEAFF. The CDR3 nucleotides read TGTGCCACCAGCAGGGATGACAGGGAGGAGACTGAAGCTTTCTTT. The chain links TRBV15 to TRBJ1-1; 7 bases line up with TRBD1. This CDR3 is built from 15 residues. V lost 3 bases, J lost 5 bases, and 9 bases stayed unmatched. CDR1 and CDR2 (germline): LNHNV, YYDKDF (reference sequence).

The genes are TRBV4-2 and TRBJ2-1; perhaps TRBD2 as D (7 bases). The CDR3 sequence is 17 residues long. CDR1 is LGHNA, CDR2 YNFKEQ, per germline. V dropped 3 bases and J dropped 7 bases, with 22 bases sitting between them. In DNA form, the CDR3 reads TGTGCCAGCAGCCAGTCCCTTCGGGGGGCCCGGAATAATGAGCAGTTCTTC. Encoded protein: CASSQSLRGARNNEQFF.

The genes are TRBV5-5 and TRBJ1-3, with unresolved D. V lost 0 bases to trimming and J lost 3 bases, with 16 bases between them. There are 17 residues in the CDR3. Looked up from germline, CDR1 is SGHKS and CDR2 is YYEKEE (reference sequence). CDR3 residues: CASSLDVGPLVGNTIYF. DNA of the CDR3: TGTGCCAGCAGCTTGGATGTTGGCCCTCTGGTTGGAAACACCATATATTTT.

J is TRBJ1-1 and V is TRBV19, with D perhaps TRBD1 (6 bases). Per the germline V gene, CDR1 is LNHDA and CDR2 is SQIVND (reference sequence). The CDR3 sequence is 16 residues long. Trimming left V 0 bases short and J 0 bases short, with 11 bases between. The CDR3 nucleotides are TGTGCCAGTAGTATAGATCCGACAGGAATGAACACTGAAGCTTTCTTT. It codes for CASSIDPTGMNTEAFF. The complete variable domain, with remaining parts taken from reference TRBV19 and TRBJ1-1, reads DGGITQSPKYLFRKEGQNVTLSCEQNLNHDAMYWYRQDPGQGLRLIYYSQIVNDFQKGDIAEGYSVSREKKESFPLTVTSAQKNPTAFYLCASSIDPTGMNTEAFFGQGTRLTVV.

The CDR3 DNA sequence: TGTGCCAGCAGCTTGGACCCACAGGGCTATGAGCAGTTCTTC. It yields the protein CASSLDPQGYEQFF. The chain carries TRBV5-4 and TRBJ2-1; the D gene is possibly TRBD1 (6 bases). The CDR3 is 14 amino acids. Germline V gene sequence: CDR1 SGHNT, CDR2 YYREEE (reference sequence). The V end lost 0 bases, the J end lost 8 bases, and 12 bases lay between the germline ends.

This sequence joins TRBV27 and TRBJ1-6; D unresolved. Trimming removed 0 bases at V and 0 bases at J, with 9 bases between. The CDR3 consists of 17 residues. The germline V gene has CDR1 MNHEY and CDR2 SMNVEV (reference sequence). CDR3 nucleotides: TGTGCCAGCAGTTTATCCGCGGAGAGCTCCTATAATTCACCCCTCCACTTT. It yields the protein CASSLSAESSYNSPLHF.